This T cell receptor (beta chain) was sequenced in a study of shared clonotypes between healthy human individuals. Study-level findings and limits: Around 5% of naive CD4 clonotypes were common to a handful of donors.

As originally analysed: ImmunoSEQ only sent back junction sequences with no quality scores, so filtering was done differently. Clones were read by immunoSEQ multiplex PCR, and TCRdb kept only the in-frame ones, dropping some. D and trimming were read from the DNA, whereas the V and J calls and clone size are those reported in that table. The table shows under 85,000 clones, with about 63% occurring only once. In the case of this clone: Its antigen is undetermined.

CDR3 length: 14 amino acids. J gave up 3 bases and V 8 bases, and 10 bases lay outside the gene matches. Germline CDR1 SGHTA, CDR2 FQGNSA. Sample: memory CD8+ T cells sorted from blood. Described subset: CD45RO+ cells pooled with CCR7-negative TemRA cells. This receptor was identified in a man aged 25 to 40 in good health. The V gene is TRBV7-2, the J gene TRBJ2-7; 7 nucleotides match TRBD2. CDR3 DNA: TGTGCCAGCGCCTTGACGGGGAGGGTCTACGAGCAGTACTTC. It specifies CASALTGRVYEQYF.